This T cell receptor beta chain is drawn from a study of shared T cell receptors in the human thymus. The method was immunoSEQ multiplex PCR; TCRdb's version includes in-frame clones alone and lacks a portion of them. The sample lists 640,000 or so clones; 70% to 90% were seen once. Trimming shortened V by 1 base and J by 3 bases, and 4 bases separated the two germline ends. Germline CDR1 and CDR2: SGHRS and YFSETQ. The CDR3 loop spans 13 amino acids. Separately, the same data were catalogued under a study of human thymus T cells. That paper states: Corrective surgery for congenital heart defects was being performed on the healthy Finnish infants who served as donors. Resections were taken during corrective heart surgery, and the thymus tissue came from these. Use of V and J genes seemed skewed within the thymic and blood repertoires. Highly overlapping thymic repertoires among unrelated individuals were reported in related research.

The source is a boy less than two years old with a congenital heart defect. The sequenced sample consisted of thymocytes. The rearrangement joins TRBV5-1 to TRBJ2-2; unclear D gene. CDR3 sequence reads: CASSLSDTGELFF. The CDR3 bases are TGCGCCAGCAGCTTGTCAGACACCGGGGAGCTGTTTTTT. Using reference TRBV5-1 and TRBJ2-2 for the parts outside the CDR3, the full variable domain is KAGVTQTPRYLIKTRGQQVTLSCSPISGHRSVSWYQQTPGQGLQFLFEYFSETQRNKGNFPGRFSGRQFSNSRSEMNVSTLELGDSALYLCASSLSDTGELFFGEGSRLTVL.